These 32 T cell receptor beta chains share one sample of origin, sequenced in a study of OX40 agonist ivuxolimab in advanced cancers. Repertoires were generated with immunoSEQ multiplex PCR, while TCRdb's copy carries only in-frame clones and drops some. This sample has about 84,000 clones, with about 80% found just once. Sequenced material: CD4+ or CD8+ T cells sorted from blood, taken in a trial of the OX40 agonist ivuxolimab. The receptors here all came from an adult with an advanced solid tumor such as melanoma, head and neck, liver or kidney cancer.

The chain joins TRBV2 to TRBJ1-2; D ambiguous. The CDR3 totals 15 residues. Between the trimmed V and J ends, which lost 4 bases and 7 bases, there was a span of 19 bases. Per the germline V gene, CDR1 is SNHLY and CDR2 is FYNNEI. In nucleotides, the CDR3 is TGTGCCAGCAGTGGAGATTGGGGAATGGGCGGTGGCTACACCTTC. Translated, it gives CASSGDWGMGGGYTF.

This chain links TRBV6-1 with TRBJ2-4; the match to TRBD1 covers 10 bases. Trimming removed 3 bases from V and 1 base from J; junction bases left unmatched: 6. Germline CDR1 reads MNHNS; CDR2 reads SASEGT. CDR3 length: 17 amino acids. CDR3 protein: CASSDRDRGRAKNIQYF. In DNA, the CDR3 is TGTGCCAGCAGTGACCGGGACAGGGGTAGGGCCAAAAACATTCAGTACTTC.

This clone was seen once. The chain's CDR3 is CASSSQGLGTEAFF. DNA for the CDR3: TGCGCCAGCAGCTCACAGGGGCTGGGCACTGAAGCTTTCTTT. This chain joins TRBV5-1 and TRBJ1-1, with 7 bases identical to TRBD1. Germline lookup yields CDR1 SGHRS and CDR2 YFSETQ. This CDR3 region has 14 residues. The junction had 6 bases not matched to a gene; V was cut back by 3 bases and J by 4 bases. Together with reference TRBV5-1 and TRBJ1-1, the CDR3 gives the full variable domain: KAGVTQTPRYLIKTRGQQVTLSCSPISGHRSVSWYQQTPGQGLQFLFEYFSETQRNKGNFPGRFSGRQFSNSRSEMNVSTLELGDSALYLCASSSQGLGTEAFFGQGTRLTVV.

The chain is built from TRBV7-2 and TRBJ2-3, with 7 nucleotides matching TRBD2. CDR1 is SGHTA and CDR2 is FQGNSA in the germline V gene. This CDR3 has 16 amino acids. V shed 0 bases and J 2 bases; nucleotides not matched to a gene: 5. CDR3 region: CASSLAQAGVTDTQYF. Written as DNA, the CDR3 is TGTGCCAGCAGCTTAGCGCAGGCGGGGGTCACAGATACGCAGTATTTT.

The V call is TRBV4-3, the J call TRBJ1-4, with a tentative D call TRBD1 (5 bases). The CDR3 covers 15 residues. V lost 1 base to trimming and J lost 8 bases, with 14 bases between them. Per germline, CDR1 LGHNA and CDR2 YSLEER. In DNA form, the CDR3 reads TGCGCCAGCAGCCAAGTTCGGTCAGGGTTAGAAAAACTGTTTTTT. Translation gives CASSQVRSGLEKLFF.

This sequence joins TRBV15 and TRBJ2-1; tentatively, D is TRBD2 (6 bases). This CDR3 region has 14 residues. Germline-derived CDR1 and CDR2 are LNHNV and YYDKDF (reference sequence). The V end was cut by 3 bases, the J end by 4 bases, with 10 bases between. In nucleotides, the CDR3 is TGTGCCACCAGCAGCGGAGGGGTATACAATGAGCAGTTCTTC. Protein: CATSSGGVYNEQFF.

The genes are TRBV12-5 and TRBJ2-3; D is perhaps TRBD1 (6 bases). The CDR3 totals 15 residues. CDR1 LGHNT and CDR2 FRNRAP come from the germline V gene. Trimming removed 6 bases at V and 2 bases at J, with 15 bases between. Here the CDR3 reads CASGRSRGFTDTQYF. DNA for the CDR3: TGTGCTAGTGGGCGGTCCAGGGGATTCACAGATACGCAGTATTTT. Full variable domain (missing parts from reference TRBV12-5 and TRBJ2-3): DARVTQTPRHKVTEMGQEVTMRCQPILGHNTVFWYRQTMMQGLELLAYFRNRAPLDDSGMPKDRFSAEMPDATLATLKIQPSEPRDSAVYFCASGRSRGFTDTQYFGPGTRLTVL.

CDR3 region: CASNLRQGGNGELFF. The CDR3 nucleotides are TGTGCCAGCAACTTAAGACAGGGAGGCAACGGGGAGCTGTTTTTT. V gene TRBV2 combines with J gene TRBJ2-2; possible D gene TRBD1, 7 bases. The V end was cut by 7 bases, the J end by 7 bases, with 19 bases between. Germline lookup yields CDR1 SNHLY and CDR2 FYNNEI. The CDR3 has 15 residues.

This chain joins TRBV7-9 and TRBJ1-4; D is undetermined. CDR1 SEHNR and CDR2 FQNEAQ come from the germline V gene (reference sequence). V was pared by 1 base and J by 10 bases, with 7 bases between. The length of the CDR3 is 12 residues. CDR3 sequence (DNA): TGTGCCAGCAGCTTAGAGGAGGGAAAACTGTTTTTT. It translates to CASSLEEGKLFF.

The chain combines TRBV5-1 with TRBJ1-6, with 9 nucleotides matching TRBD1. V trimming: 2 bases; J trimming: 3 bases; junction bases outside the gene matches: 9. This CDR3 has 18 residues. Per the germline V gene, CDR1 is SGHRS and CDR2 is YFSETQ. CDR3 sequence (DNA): TGCGCCAGCAGCTTAGGACAGGGGAGAAAGGGCTATAATTCACCCCTCCACTTT. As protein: CASSLGQGRKGYNSPLHF.

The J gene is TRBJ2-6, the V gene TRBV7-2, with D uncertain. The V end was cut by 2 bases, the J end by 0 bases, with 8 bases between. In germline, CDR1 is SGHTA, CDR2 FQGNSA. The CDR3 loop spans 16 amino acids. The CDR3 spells CASSLNRYSGANVLTF. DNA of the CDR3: TGTGCCAGCAGCTTAAATAGGTACTCTGGGGCCAACGTCCTGACTTTC. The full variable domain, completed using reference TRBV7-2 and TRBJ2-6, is GAGVSQSPSNKVTEKGKDVELRCDPISGHTALYWYRQSLGQGLEFLIYFQGNSAPDKSGLPSDRFSAERTGGSVSTLTIQRTQQEDSAVYLCASSLNRYSGANVLTFGAGSRLTVL.

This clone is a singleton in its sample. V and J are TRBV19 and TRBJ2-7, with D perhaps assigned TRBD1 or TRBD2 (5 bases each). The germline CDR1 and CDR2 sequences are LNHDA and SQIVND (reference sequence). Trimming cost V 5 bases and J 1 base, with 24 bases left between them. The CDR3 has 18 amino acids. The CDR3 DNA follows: TGTGCCAGTAGTCTTATTCCGGGACGGGGTTCCCGTTCCTACGAGCAGTACTTC. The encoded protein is CASSLIPGRGSRSYEQYF.

The CDR3 here is CASLLEASDYGYTF. CDR3 DNA: TGTGCCAGCCTCCTTGAAGCCAGTGACTATGGCTACACCTTC. The chain employs TRBV2 and TRBJ1-2; D ambiguous. Germline lookup yields CDR1 SNHLY and CDR2 FYNNEI. V lost 8 bases and J 3 bases, leaving 16 bases between the germline ends. The CDR3 loop spans 14 amino acids.

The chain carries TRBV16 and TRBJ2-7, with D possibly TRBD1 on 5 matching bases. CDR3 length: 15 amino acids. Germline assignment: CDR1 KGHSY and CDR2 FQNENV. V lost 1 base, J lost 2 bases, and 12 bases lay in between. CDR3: CASSQLDTTAYEQYF. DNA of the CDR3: TGTGCCAGCAGCCAATTAGACACGACAGCCTACGAGCAGTACTTC.

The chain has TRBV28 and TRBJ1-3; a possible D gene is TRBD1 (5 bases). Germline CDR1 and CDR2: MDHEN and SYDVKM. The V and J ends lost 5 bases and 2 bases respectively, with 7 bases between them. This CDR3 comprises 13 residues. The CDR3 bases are TGTGCCAGCAGTGACAGCGCTGGAAACACCATATATTTT. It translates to CASSDSAGNTIYF.

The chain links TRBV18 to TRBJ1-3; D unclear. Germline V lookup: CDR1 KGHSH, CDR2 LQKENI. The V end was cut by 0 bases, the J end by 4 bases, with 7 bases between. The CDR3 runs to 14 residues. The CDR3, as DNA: TGTGCCAGCTCACCACCCTTTCTAGGAAACACCATATATTTT. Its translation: CASSPPFLGNTIYF.

The CDR3 bases are TGTGCCAGCAGCTTGACGGGCGGGAATGAGCAGTTCTTC. Its translation: CASSLTGGNEQFF. This chain joins TRBV7-9 and TRBJ2-1, with a possible D match to TRBD2 (5 bases). CDR1 and CDR2 (germline): SEHNR, FQNEAQ (reference sequence). The V end lost 3 bases, the J end lost 7 bases, and 10 bases lay between the germline ends. CDR3 length: 13 residues.

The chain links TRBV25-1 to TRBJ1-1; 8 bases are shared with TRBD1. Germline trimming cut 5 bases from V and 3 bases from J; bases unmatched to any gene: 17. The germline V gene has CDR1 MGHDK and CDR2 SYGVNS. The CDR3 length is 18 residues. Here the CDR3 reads CASSSVRDRTPYYTEAFF. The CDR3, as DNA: TGTGCCAGCAGTAGTGTACGGGACAGGACTCCTTATTACACTGAAGCTTTCTTT.

CDR3: CASSSDRPYNSPLHF. CDR3 nucleotides: TGTGCCAGCAGTTCCGACAGACCGTATAATTCACCCCTCCACTTT. The chain has TRBV5-6 and TRBJ1-6, with TRBD1 as a possible D gene (5 bases). CDR1 is SGHDT and CDR2 is YYEEEE in the germline V gene. V lost 5 bases, J lost 4 bases, and 13 bases lay in between. This CDR3 is 15 amino acids long.

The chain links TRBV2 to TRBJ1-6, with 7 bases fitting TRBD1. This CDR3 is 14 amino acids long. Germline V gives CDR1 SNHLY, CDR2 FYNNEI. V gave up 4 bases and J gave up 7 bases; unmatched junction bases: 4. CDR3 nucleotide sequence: TGTGCCAGCAGTGGTGGGACAGTCAATTCACCCCTCCACTTT. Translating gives CASSGGTVNSPLHF.

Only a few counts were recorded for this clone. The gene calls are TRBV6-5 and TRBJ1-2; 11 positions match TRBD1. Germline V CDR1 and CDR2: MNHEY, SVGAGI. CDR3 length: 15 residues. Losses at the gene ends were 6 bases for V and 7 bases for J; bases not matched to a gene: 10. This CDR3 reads CASRRYGQGAFGYTF. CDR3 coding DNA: TGTGCCAGCAGACGCTACGGACAGGGGGCTTTTGGCTACACCTTC.

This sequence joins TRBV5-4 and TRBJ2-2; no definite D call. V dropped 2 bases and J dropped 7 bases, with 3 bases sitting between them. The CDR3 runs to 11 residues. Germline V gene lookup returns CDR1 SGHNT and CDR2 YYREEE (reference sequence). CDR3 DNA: TGTGCCAGCAGCTTTGGCGGGGAGCTGTTTTTT. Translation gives CASSFGGELFF. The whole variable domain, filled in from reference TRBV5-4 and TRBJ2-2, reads ETGVTQSPTHLIKTRGQQVTLRCSSQSGHNTVSWYQQALGQGPQFIFQYYREEENGRGNFPPRFSGLQFPNYSSELNVNALELDDSALYLCASSFGGELFFGEGSRLTVL.

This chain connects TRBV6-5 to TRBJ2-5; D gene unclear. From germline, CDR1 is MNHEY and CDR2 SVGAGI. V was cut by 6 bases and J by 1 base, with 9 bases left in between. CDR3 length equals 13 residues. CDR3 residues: CASRTLAQETQYF. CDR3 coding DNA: TGTGCCAGCAGGACGCTGGCCCAAGAGACCCAGTACTTC.

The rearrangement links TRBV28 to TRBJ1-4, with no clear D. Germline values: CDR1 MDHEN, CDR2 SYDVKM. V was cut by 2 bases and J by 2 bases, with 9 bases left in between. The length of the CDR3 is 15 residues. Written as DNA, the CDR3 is TGTGCCAGCAGTTTAGGAGGGCGGACTAATGAAAAACTGTTTTTT. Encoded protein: CASSLGGRTNEKLFF.

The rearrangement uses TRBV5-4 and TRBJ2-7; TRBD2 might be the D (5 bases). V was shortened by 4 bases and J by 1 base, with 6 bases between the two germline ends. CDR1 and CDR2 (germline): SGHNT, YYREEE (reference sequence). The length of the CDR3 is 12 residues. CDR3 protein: CASSRGSYEQYF. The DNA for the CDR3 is TGTGCCAGCAGCCGCGGGTCCTACGAGCAGTACTTC.

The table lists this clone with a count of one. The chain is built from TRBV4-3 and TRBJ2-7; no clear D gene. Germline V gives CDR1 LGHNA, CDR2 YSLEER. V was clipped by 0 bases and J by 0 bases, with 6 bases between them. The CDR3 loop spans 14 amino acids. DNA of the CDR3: TGCGCCAGCAGCCAAGAAGTTGGCTCCTACGAGCAGTACGTC. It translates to CASSQEVGSYEQYV.

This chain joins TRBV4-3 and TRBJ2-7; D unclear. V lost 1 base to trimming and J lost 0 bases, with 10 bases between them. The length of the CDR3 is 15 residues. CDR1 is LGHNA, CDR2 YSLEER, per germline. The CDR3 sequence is CASSQGPESSYEQYF. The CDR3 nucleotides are TGCGCCAGCAGCCAAGGTCCTGAGAGCTCCTACGAGCAGTACTTC.

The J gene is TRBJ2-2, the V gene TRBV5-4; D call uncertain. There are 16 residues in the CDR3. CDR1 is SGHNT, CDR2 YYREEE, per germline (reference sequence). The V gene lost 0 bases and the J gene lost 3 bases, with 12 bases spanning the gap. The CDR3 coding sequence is TGTGCCAGCAGCTTGGCAGCAAGTTACTACACCGGGGAGCTGTTTTTT. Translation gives CASSLAASYYTGELFF.

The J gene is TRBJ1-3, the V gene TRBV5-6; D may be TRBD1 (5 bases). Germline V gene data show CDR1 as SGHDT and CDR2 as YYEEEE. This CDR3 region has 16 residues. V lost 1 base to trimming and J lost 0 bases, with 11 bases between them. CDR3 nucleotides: TGTGCCAGCAGCTTGAGGGGACCGATCTCTGGAAACACCATATATTTT. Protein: CASSLRGPISGNTIYF.

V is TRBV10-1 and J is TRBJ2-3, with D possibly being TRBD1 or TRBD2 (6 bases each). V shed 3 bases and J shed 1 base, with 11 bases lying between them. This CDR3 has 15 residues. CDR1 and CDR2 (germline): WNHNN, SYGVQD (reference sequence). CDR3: CASSDLGGGTDTQYF. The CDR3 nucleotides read TGCGCCAGCAGTGATTTGGGGGGCGGCACAGATACGCAGTATTTT.

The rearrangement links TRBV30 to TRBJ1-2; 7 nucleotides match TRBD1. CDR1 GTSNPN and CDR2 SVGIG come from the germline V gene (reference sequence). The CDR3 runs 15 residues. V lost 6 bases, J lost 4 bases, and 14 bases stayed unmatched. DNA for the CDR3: TGTGCCTGCCAGACAGGGATGCGCCTCGGCTATGGCTACACCTTC. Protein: CACQTGMRLGYGYTF.

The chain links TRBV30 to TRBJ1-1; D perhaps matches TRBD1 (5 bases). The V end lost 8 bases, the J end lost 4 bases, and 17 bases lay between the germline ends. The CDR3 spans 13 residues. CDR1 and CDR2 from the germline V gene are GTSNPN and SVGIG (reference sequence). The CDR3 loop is CAADPLGGTEAFF. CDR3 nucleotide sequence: TGTGCCGCGGACCCGTTGGGGGGCACTGAAGCTTTCTTT.